This TCR beta chain was sequenced in a study of cytomegalovirus exposure and HLA in healthy donors. Whole-study context: The roughly 120 million unique TCR beta sequences, from some 170 million T cells, were found by an earlier analysis.

Overall study findings and caveats: Further analysis, carried out later, found HLA-associated TCR beta chains more clonally expanded than equally common other chains. Data from an earlier analysis indicated that most TCR beta V segments were productive either about 87% or about 30% of the time. Per published accounts, TCR beta sequences correctly predicted the HLA-A and HLA-B alleles of most subjects.

PCR primers comprised 60 Vbeta and 13 Jbeta primers. Clones were sequenced by immunoSEQ multiplex PCR, and TCRdb holds only the in-frame ones, with some missing. In the table there are about 160,000 clones, more than 80% of which are singletons. The germline V gene encodes CDR1 SEHNR and CDR2 FQNEAQ (reference sequence). There are 17 residues in the CDR3. V lost 4 bases and J lost 4; bases outside the gene matches: 10. With respect to this clone: Its antigen remains unknown.

The sequencing sample was made of PBMCs. The chain combines TRBV7-9 with TRBJ1-5; 10 nucleotides agree with TRBD1. The source of this sequence is a woman aged 18-29 years in good health and CMV-seronegative. Here the CDR3 reads CASSSDRGSYLNQPQHF. The CDR3, as DNA: TGTGCCAGCAGCTCGGACAGGGGGTCCTATCTTAATCAGCCCCAGCATTTT.